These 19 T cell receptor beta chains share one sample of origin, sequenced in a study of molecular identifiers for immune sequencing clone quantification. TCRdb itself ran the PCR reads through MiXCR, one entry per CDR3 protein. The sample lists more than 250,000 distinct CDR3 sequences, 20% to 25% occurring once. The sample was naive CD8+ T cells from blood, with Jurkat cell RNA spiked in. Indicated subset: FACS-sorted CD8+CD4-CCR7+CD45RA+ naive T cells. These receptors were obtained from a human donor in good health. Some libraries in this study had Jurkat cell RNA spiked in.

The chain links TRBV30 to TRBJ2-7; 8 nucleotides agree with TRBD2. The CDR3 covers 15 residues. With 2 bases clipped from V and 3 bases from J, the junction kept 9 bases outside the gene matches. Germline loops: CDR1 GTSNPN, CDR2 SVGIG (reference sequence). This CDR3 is CAWSRDAGGFYEQYF. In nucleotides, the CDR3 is TGTGCCTGGAGTCGGGATGCGGGGGGATTCTACGAGCAGTACTTC.

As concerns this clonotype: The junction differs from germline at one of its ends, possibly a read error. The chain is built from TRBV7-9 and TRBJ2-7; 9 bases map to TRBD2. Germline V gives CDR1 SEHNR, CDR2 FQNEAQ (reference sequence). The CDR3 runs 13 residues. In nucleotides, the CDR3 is TGTGCCAGCAGCCCCCGACTAGCGGTCGAGCAGTGCTTC. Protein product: CASSPRLAVEQCF.

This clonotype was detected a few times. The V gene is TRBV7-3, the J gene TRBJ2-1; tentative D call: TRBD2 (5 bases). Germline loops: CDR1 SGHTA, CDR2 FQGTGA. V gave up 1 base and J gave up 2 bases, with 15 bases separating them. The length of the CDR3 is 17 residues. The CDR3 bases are TGTGCCAGCAGCTTAATATCCGGCGGGCCTCCCTACAATGAGCAGTTCTTC. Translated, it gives CASSLISGGPPYNEQFF.

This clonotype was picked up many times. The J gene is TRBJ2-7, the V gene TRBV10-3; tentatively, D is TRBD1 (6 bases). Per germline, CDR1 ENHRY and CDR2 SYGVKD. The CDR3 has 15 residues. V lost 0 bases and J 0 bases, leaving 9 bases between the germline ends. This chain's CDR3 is CAISESTGSSYEQYF. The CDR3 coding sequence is TGTGCCATCAGTGAGTCGACAGGCAGCTCCTACGAGCAGTACTTC.

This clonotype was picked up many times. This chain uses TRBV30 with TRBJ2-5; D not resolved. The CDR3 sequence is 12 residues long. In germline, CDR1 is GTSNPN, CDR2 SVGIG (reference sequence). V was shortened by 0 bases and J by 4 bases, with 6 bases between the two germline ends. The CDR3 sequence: CAWSVSGETQYF. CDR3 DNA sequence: TGTGCCTGGAGTGTATCGGGAGAGACCCAGTACTTC. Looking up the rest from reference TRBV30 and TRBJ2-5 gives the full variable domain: SQTIHQWPATLVQPVGSPLSLECTVEGTSNPNLYWYRQAAGRGLQLLFYSVGIGQISSEVPQNLSASRPQDRQFILSSKKLLLSDSGFYLCAWSVSGETQYFGPGTRLLVL.

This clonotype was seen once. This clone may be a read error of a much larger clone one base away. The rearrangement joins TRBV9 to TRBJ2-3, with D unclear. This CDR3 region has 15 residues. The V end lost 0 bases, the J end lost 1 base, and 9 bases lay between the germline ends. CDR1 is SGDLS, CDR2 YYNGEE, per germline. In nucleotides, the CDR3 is TGTGCCAGCAGCGTAGCTGGGGTTGGCACAGATACGCAGTATTTT. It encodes CASSVAGVGTDTQYF.

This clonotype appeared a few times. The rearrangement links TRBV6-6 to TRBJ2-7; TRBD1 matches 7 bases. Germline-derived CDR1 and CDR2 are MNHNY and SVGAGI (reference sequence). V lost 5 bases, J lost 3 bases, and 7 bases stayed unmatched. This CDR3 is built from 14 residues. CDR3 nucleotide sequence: TGTGCCAGCAGTACCGGGACAGCGTTCTACGAGCAGTACTTC. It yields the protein CASSTGTAFYEQYF.

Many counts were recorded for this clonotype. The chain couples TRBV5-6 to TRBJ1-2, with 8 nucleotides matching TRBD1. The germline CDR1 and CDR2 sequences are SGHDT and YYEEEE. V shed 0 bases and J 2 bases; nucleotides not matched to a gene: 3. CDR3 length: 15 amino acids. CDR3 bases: TGTGCCAGCAGCTTGGCTCCAGGGGGCAACTATGGCTACACCTTC. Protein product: CASSLAPGGNYGYTF.

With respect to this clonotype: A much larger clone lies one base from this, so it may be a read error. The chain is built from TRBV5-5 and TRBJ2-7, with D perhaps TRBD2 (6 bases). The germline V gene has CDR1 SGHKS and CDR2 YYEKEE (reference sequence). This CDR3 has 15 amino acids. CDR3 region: CAGSLGAGNSYEQYF. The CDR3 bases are TGTGCCGGCAGCTTGGGCGCGGGAAACTCCTACGAGCAGTACTTC.

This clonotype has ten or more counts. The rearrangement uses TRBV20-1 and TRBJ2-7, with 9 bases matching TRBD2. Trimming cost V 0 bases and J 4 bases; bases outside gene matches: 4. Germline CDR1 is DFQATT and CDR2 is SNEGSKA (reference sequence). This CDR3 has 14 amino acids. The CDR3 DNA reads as TGCAGTGCTAGAGATGCGGGAGGGGGATACGAGCAGTACTTC. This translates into CSARDAGGGYEQYF.

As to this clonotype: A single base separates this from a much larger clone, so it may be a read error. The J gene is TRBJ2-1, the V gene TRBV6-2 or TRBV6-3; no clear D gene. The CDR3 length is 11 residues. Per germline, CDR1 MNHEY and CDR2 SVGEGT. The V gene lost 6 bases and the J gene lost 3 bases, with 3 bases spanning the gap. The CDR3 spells CASRDYNEQFF. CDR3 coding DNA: TGTGCCAGCAGGGACTACAATGAGCAGTTCTTC.

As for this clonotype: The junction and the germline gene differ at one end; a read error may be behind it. The CDR3 bases are TGTGTCAGTAGTATAGGTACTAGCATCTTGTATTTT. It codes for CVSSIGTSILYF. The rearrangement joins TRBV19 to TRBJ2-3; D might be TRBD2 (6 bases). The CDR3 sequence is 12 residues long. The germline CDR1 and CDR2 sequences are LNHDA and SQIVND (reference sequence).

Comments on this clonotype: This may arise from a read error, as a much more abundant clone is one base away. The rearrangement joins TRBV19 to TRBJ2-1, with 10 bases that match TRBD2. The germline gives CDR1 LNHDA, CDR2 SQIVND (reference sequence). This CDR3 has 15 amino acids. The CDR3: CASGMVAGGYNEQFF. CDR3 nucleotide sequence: TGTGCCAGTGGTATGGTAGCGGGGGGTTACAATGAGCAGTTCTTC. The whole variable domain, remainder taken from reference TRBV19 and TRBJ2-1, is DGGITQSPKYLFRKEGQNVTLSCEQNLNHDAMYWYRQDPGQGLRLIYYSQIVNDFQKGDIAEGYSVSREKKESFPLTVTSAQKNPTAFYLCASGMVAGGYNEQFFGPGTRLTVL.

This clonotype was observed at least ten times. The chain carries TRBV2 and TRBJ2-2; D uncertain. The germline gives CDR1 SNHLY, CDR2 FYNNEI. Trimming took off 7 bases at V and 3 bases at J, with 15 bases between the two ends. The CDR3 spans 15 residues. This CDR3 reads CASTPRLADTGELFF. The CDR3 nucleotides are TGTGCCAGCACCCCCCGCCTTGCGGACACCGGGGAGCTGTTTTTT.

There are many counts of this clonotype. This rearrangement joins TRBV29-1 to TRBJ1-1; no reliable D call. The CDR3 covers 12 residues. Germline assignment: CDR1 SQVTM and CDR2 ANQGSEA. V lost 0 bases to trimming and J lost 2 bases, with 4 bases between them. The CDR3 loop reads CSVEDNNTEAFF. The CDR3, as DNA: TGCAGCGTTGAAGACAACAACACTGAAGCTTTCTTT.

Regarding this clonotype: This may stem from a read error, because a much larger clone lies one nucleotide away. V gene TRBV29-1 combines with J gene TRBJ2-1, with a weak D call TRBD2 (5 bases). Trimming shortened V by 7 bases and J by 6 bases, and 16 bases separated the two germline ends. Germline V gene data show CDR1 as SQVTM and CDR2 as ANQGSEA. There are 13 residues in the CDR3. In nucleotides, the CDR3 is TGCAGCGGGATCGGCGGGCCGCGCAATGAGCAGTTCTTC. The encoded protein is CSGIGGPRNEQFF.

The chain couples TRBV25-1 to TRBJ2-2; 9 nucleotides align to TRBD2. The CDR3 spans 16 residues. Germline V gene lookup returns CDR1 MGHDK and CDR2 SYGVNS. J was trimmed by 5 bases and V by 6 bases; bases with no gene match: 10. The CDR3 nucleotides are TGTGCCAGCAGCAAATGGGCGGGGGGGCGGACCGGGGAGCTGTTTTTT. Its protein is CASSKWAGGRTGELFF.

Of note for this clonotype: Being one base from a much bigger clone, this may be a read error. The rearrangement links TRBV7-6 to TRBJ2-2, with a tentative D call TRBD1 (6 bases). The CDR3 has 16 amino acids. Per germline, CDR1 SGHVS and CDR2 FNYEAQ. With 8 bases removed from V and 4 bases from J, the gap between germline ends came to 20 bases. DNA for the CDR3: TGTGCCAGCGGCCCCGGGACAAAAAGTGGCACCGGGGAGCTGTTTTTT. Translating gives CASGPGTKSGTGELFF.

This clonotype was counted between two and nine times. CDR3 DNA: TGTGCTAGTGGTTTGGTTAATAGCGGGAGGGCCAGTGGCACCGGGGAGCTGTTTTTT. It encodes CASGLVNSGRASGTGELFF. This chain links TRBV12-5 with TRBJ2-2; the match to TRBD2 covers 11 bases. The trim removed 0 bases at V and 4 bases at J, leaving 10 bases unmatched. CDR3 length: 19 residues. CDR1 and CDR2 (germline): LGHNT, FRNRAP.